The clone carrying this T cell receptor (beta chain) was found a few times. Its matching antigen is unknown. With a much larger clone just one base away, this may be a read error. The data were obtained in a study of tumor and adjacent non-tumor tissue in lung cancer. Germline V gene sequence: CDR1 KGHDR, CDR2 SFDVKD. V lost 6 bases and J lost 3, with 9 bases in between. This CDR3 comprises 13 residues. TCRbeta libraries were built with three rounds of nested PCR, modified from ARM-PCR. Each CDR3 protein gets one entry after TCRdb re-called the multiplex PCR reads with MiXCR. Of roughly 65,000 distinct CDR3 sequences listed, 55% to 75% are singletons. The template was RNA from unsorted bulk tissue. Study-wide points: Tumor tissue had significantly higher TCR diversity than normal lung. Top 100 clones took a larger repertoire share in normal lung.

The origin of this receptor is a man aged 50-60 years with non-small cell lung cancer. The rearrangement links TRBV24-1 to TRBJ2-3; no clear D. The sequencing input was lung tumor tissue. This chain's CDR3 is CATSLRATDTQYF. The CDR3 region has the DNA TGTGCCACCAGTCTTAGGGCTACAGATACGCAGTATTTT.